The table lists the clone carrying this T cell receptor beta chain with a few counts. Its antigen is as yet unknown. Losses at the gene ends were 6 bases for V and 0 bases for J; bases not matched to a gene: 15. In germline, CDR1 is MNHNS, CDR2 SASEGT. The CDR3 extends over 18 amino acids. The entry originates in a study of blood T cells in healthy people across ages. Combining a sample-barcoded 5' primer with a J-beta primer mix, a second PCR ran for roughly 6 to 12 cycles. Via MiXCR, TCRdb re-called the 5' RACE reads, giving one row per CDR3 protein. The sample lists about 1.8 million distinct CDR3 sequences; roughly 49% were seen once. Study results and limitations: Changes in expanded clonotypes were possibly confounded, as the CMV status of donors was unknown.

This receptor was obtained from a woman aged 40-49 years in good health. The source material was blood. The chain uses TRBV6-1 and TRBJ2-7, with 9 nucleotides matching TRBD2. The CDR3: CASSRIVGTRGGSYEQYF. CDR3 in DNA: TGTGCCAGCAGCCGTATAGTCGGGACGCGGGGGGGCTCCTACGAGCAGTACTTC.